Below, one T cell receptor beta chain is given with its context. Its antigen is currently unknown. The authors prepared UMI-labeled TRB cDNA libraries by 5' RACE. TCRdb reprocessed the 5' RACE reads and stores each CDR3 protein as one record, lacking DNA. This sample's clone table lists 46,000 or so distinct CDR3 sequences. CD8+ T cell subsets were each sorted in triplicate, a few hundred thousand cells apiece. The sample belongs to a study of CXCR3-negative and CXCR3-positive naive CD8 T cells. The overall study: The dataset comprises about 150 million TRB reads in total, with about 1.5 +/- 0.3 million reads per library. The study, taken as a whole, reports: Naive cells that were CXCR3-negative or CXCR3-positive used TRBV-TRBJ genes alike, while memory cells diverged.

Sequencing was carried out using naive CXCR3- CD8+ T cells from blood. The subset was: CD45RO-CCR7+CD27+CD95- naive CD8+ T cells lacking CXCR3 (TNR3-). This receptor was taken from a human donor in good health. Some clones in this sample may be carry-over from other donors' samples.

The CDR3: CASSQHGSTDTQYF. The chain employs TRBV14 and TRBJ2-3. CDR3 length: 14 residues. Germline V CDR1 and CDR2: SGHDN, FVKESK.